This TCR beta chain originates from a study of vaccination and CD4 T cells after COVID-19. Study background: For control cultures, the treatment was a CEFX pool, an HIV-1 Nef pool, or no peptide.

Cultured CD4+ T cell DNA was sequenced using the Oncomine TCR Beta short-read assay. TCRdb itself ran the PCR reads through MiXCR, one entry per CDR3 protein. The sample yields about 16,000 distinct CDR3 sequences, about 53% seen once. Comments on this clonotype: The antigen remains unidentified.

CDR1 and CDR2 (germline): DFQATT, SNEGSKA (reference sequence). Trimming took 6 bases from V and 4 from J, leaving 6 bases between them. CDR3 length equals 10 residues. Treatment described: approximately nine-day PBMC culture with coronavirus spike peptide pools or control peptides (ViraFEST assay). ViraFEST grew antigen-specific T cells using peptide pools, then sequenced TCRs. The sequencing here drew on CD4+ T cells from blood, cultured in vitro, taken before SARS-CoV-2 vaccination. This chain uses TRBV20-1 with TRBJ1-2; no definite D call. The TCR sequence derives from a human donor who had recovered from COVID-19. The CDR3 DNA sequence: TGCAGTGCGGCGGGCTATGGCTACACCTTC. Encoded protein: CSAAGYGYTF.